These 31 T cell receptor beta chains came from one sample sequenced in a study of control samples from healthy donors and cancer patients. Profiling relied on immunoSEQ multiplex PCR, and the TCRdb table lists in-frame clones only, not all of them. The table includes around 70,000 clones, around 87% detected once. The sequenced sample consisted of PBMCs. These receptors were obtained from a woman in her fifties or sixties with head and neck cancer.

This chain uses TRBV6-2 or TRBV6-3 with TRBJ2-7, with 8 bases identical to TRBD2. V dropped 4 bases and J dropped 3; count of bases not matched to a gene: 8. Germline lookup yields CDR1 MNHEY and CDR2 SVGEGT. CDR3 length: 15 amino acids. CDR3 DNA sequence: TGTGCCAGCAGTTTTCCCCGGGGGGGCCGCTACGAGCAGTACTTC. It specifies CASSFPRGGRYEQYF.

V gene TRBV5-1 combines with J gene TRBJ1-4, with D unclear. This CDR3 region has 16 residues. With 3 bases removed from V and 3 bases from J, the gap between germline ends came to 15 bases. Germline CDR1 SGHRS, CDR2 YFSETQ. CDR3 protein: CASSSSEVVPNEKLFF. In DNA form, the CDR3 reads TGCGCCAGCAGCTCTTCGGAGGTGGTTCCTAATGAAAAACTGTTTTTT.

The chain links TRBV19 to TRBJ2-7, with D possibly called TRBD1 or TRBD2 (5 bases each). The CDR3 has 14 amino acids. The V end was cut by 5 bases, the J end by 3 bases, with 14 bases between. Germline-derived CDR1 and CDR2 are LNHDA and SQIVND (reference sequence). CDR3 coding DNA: TGTGCCAGTAGTGTGGGACCGAGAAACTACGAGCAGTACTTC. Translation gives CASSVGPRNYEQYF.

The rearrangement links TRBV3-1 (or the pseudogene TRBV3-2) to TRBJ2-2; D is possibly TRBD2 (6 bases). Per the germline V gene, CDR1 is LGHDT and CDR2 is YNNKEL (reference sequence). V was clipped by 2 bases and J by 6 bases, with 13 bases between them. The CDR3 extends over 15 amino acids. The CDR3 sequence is CASSQRTGVAGELFF. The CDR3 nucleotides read TGTGCCAGCAGCCAAAGGACGGGGGTGGCCGGGGAGCTGTTTTTT.

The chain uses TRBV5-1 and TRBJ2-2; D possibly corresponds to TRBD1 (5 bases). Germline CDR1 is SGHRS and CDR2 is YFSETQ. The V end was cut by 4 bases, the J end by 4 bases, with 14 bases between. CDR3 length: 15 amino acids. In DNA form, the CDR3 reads TGCGCCAGCAGCCGGCAGGGTATTGGCACCGGGGAGCTGTTTTTT. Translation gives CASSRQGIGTGELFF.

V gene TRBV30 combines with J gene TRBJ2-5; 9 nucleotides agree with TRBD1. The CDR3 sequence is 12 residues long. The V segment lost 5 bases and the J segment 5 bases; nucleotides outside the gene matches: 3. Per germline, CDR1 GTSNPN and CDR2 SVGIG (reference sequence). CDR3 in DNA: TGTGCCTGGGGACAGGGGCGGGAGACCCAGTACTTC. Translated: CAWGQGRETQYF.

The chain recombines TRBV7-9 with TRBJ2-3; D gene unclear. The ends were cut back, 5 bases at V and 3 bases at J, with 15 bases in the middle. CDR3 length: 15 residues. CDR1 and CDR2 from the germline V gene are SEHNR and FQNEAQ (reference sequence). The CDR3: CASSTRTPLTDTQYF. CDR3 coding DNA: TGTGCCAGCAGCACCCGGACGCCCCTGACAGATACGCAGTATTTT.

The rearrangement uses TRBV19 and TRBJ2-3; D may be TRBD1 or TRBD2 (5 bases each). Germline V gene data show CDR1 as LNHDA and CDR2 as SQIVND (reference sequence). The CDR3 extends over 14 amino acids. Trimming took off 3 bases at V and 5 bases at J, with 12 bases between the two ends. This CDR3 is CASSIGAGKDTQYF. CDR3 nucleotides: TGTGCCAGTAGTATTGGGGCCGGGAAAGATACGCAGTATTTT.

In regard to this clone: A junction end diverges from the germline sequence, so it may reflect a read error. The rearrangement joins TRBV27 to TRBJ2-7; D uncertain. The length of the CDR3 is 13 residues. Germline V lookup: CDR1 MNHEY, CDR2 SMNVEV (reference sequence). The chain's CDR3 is CASSLLGSDEQYF. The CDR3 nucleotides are TGTGCCAGCAGCTTATTAGGATCCGACGAGCAGTACTTC.

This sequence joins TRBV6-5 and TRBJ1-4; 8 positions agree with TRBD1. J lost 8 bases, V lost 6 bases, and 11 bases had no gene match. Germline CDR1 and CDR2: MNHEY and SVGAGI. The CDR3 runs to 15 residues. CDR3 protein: CASRADRDRREKLFF. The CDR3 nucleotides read TGTGCCAGCAGGGCCGACCGGGACAGGAGGGAAAAACTGTTTTTT.

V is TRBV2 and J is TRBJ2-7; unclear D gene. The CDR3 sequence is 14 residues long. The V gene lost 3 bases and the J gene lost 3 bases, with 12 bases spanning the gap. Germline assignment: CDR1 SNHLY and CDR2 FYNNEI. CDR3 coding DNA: TGTGCCAGCAGTGAGTTCGCAAATATCTACGAGCAGTACTTC. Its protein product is CASSEFANIYEQYF.

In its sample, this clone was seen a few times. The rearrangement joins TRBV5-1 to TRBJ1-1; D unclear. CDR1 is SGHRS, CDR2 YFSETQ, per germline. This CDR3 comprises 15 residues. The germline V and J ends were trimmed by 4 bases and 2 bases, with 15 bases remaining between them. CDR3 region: CASSPSGPGNTEAFF. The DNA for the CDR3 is TGCGCCAGCAGCCCATCCGGGCCCGGCAACACTGAAGCTTTCTTT.

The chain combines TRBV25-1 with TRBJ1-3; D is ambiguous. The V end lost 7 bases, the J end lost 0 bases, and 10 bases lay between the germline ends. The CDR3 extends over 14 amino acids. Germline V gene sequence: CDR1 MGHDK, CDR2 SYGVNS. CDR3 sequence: CASKDGYSGNTIYF. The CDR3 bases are TGTGCCAGCAAGGACGGATACTCTGGAAACACCATATATTTT.

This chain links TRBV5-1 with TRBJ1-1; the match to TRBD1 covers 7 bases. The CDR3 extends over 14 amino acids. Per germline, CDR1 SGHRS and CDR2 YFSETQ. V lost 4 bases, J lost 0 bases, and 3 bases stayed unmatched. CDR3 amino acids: CASSPGTVNTEAFF. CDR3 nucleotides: TGCGCCAGCAGCCCGGGGACAGTGAACACTGAAGCTTTCTTT.

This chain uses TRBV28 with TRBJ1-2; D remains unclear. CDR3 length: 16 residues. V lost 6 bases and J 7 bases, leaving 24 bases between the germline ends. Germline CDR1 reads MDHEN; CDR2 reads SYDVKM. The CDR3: CASRKPRASQAGGYTF. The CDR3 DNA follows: TGTGCCAGCAGGAAGCCCCGGGCCAGCCAGGCCGGTGGCTACACCTTC.

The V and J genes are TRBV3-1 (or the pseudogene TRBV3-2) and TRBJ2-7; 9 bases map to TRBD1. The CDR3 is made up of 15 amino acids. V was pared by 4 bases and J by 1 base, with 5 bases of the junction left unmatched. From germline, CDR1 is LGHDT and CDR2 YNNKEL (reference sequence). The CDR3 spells CASSRGTGKSYEQYF. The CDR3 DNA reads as TGTGCCAGCAGCCGGGGGACAGGGAAATCCTACGAGCAGTACTTC.

The CDR3 protein is CAWSTQGVGYGYTF. For the CDR3, the DNA is TGTGCCTGGAGTACCCAGGGGGTCGGCTATGGCTACACCTTC. The genes are TRBV30 and TRBJ1-2; 7 nucleotides match TRBD1. Germline lookup yields CDR1 GTSNPN and CDR2 SVGIG (reference sequence). The V segment lost 2 bases and the J segment 4 bases; nucleotides outside the gene matches: 7. This CDR3 spans 14 amino acids.

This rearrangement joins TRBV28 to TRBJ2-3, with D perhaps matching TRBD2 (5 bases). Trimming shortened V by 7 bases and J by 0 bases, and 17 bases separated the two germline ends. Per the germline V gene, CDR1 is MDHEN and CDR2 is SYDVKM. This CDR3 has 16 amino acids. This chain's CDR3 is CASTLFSGSSTDTQYF. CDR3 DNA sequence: TGTGCCAGCACCCTCTTCTCGGGGTCTAGCACAGATACGCAGTATTTT.

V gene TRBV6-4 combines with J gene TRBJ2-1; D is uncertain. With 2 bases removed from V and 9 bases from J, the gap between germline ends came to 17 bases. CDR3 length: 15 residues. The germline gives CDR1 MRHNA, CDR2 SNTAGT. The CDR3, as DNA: TGTGCCAGCAGTGACGGGCAGAGTGTGGGAACTGAGCAGTTCTTC. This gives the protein CASSDGQSVGTEQFF.

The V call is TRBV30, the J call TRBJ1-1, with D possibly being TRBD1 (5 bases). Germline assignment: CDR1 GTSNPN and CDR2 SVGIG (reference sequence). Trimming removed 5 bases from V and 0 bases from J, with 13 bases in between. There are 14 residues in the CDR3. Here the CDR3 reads CAWGRQTMNTEAFF. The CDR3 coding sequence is TGTGCCTGGGGAAGACAGACCATGAACACTGAAGCTTTCTTT.

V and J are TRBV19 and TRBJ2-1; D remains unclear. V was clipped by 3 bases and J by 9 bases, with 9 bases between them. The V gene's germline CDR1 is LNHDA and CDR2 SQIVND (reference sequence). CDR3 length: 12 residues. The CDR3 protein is CASSISGAEQFF. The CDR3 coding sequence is TGTGCCAGTAGTATCTCAGGTGCTGAGCAGTTCTTC.

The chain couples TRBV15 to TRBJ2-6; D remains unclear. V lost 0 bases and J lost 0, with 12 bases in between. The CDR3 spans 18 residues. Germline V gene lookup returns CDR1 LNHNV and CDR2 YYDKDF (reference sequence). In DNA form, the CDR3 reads TGTGCCACCAGCAGAGACAGTTTGGGCCGCTCTGGGGCCAACGTCCTGACTTTC. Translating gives CATSRDSLGRSGANVLTF.

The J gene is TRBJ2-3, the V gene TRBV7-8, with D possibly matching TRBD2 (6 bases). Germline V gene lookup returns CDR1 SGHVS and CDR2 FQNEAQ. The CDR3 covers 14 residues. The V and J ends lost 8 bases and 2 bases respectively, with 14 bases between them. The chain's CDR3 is CASSGGVFTDTQYF. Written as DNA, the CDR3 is TGTGCCAGCTCTGGAGGGGTCTTCACAGATACGCAGTATTTT. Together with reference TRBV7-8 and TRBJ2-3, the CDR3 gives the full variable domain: GAGVSQSPRYKVAKRGQDVALRCDPISGHVSLFWYQQALGQGPEFLTYFQNEAQLDKSGLPSDRFFAERPEGSVSTLKIQRTQQEDSAVYLCASSGGVFTDTQYFGPGTRLTVL.

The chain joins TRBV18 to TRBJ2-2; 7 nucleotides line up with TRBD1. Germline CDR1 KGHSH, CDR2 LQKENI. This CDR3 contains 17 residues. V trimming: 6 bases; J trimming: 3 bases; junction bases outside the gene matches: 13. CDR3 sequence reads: CASSSTGARPDTGELFF. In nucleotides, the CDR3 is TGTGCCAGCTCCAGCACAGGGGCCCGACCGGACACCGGGGAGCTGTTTTTT.

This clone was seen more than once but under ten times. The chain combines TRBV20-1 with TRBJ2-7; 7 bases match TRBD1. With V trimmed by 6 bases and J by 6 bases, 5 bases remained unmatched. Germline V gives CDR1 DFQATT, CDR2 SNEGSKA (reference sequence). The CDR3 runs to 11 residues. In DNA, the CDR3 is TGCAGTGCCCGCGACAGGGTCGAGCAGTACTTC. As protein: CSARDRVEQYF.

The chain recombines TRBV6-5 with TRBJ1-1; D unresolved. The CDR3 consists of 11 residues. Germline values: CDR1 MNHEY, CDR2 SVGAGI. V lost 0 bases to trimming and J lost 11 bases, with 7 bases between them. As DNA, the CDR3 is TGTGCCAGCAGTTACTCAGGAAAGGCTTTCTTT. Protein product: CASSYSGKAFF.

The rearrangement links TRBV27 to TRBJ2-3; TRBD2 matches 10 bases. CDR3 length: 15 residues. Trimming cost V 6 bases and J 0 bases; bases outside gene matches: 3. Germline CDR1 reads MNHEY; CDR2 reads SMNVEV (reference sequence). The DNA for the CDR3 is TGTGCCAGCAGCCTAGCGGGGGAGAGCACAGATACGCAGTATTTT. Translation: CASSLAGESTDTQYF.

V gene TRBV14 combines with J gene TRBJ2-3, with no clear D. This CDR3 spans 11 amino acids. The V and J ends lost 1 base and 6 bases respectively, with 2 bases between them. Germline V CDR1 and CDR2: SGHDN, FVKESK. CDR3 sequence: CASSQGDTQYF. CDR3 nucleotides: TGTGCCAGCAGCCAAGGGGATACGCAGTATTTT.

The CDR3, as DNA: TGTGCCAGCAGGCCCGACAGGGAACTCATGAACACTGAAGCTTTCTTT. As protein: CASRPDRELMNTEAFF. This chain joins TRBV28 and TRBJ1-1, with 7 bases fitting TRBD1. V dropped 6 bases and J dropped 0; count of bases not matched to a gene: 10. The CDR3 runs 16 residues. Germline CDR1 is MDHEN and CDR2 is SYDVKM.

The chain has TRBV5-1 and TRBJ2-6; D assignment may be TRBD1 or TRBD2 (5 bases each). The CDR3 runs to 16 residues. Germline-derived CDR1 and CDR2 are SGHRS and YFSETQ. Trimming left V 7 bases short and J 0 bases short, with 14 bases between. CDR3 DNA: TGCGCCAGCGAACGGGGCCAGGGCTCTGGGGCCAACGTCCTGACTTTC. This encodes CASERGQGSGANVLTF.

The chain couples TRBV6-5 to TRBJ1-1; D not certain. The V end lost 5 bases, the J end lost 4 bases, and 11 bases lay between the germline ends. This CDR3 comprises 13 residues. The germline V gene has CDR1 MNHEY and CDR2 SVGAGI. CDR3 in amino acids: CASSRVESTEAFF. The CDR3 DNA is TGTGCCAGCAGTCGAGTGGAGAGCACTGAAGCTTTCTTT.